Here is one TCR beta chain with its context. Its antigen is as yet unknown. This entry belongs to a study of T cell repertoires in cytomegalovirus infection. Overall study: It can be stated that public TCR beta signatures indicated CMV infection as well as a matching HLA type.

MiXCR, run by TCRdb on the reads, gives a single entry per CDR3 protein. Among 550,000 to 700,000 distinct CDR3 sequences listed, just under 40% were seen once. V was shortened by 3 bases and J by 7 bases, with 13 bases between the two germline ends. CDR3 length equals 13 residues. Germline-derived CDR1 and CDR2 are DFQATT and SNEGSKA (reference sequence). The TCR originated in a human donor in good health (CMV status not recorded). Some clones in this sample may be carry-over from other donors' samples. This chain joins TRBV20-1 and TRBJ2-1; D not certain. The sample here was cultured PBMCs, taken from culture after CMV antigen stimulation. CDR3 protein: CSASPSRKNEQFF. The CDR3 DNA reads TGCAGTGCTAGCCCATCTAGGAAAAATGAGCAGTTCTTC.